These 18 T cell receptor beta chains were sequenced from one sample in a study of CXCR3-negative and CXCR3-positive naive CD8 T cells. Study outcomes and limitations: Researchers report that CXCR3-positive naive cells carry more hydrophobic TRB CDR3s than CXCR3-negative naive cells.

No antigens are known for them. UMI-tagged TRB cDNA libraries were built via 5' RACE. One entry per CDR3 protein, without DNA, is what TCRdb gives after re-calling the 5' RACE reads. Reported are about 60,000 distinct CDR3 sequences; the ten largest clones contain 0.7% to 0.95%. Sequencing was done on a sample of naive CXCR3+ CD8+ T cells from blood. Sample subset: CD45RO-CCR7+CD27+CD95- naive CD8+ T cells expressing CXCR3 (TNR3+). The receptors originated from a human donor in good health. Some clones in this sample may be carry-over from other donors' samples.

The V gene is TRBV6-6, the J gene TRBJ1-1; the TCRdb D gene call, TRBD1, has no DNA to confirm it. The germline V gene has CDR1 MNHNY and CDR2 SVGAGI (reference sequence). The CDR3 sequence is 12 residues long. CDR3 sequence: CASSQTGAKAFF.

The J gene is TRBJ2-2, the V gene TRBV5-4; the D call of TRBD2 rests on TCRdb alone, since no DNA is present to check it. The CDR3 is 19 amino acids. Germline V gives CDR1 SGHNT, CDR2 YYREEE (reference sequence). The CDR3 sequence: CASSPPGLAGGEDTGELFF.

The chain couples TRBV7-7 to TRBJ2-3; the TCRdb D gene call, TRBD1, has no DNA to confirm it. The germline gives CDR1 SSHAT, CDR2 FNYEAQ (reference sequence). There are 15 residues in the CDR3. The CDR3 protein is CASSWDDSAGGTQYF.

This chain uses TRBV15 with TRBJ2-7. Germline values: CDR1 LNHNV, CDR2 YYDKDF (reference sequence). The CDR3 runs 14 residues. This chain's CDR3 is CATSRDGNDYEQYF.

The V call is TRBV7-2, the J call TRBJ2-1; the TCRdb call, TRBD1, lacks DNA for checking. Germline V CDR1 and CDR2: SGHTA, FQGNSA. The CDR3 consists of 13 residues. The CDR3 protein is CANRDSSYNEQFF.

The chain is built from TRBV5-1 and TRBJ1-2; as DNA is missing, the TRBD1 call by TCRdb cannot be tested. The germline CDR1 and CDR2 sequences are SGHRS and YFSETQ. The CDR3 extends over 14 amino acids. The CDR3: CASSLEFGTADYTF.

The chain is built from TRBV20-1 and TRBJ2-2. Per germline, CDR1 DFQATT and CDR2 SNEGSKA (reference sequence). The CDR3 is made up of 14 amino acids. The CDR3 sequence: CSAAGLAITGELFF.

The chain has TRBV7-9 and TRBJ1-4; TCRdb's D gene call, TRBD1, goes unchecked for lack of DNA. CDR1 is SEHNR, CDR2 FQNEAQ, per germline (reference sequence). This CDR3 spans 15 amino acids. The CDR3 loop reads CASSSNMGPKEKLFF.

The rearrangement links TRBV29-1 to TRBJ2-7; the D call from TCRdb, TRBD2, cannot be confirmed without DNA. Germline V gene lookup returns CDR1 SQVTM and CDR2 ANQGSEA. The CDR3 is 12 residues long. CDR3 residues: CSGTVGEVEQYF.

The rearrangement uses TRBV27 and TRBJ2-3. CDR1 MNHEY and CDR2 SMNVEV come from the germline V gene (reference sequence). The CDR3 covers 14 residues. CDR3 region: CASRIRVNTDTQYF.

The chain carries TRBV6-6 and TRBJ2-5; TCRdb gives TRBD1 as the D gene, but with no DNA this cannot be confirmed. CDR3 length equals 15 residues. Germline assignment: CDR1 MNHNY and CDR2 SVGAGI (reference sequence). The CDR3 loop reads CATTNLRDVTQTQYF.

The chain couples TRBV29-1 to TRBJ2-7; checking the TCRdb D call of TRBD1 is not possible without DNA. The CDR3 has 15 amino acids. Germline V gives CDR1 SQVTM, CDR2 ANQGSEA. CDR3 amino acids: CRVEVNRVGTYEQYF.

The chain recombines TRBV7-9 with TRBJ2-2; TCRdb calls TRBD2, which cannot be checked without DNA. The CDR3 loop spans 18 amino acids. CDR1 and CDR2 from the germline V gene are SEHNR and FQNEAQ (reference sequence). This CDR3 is CASSLPPAAEGRTGELFF.

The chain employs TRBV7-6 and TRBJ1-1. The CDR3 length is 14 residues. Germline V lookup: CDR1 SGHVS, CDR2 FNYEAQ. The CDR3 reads CASSLRGTGTEAFF.

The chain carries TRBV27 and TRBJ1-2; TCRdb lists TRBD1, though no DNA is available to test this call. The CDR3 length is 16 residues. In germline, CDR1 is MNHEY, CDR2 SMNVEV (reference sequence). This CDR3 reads CASSLFRDTRNYGYTF.

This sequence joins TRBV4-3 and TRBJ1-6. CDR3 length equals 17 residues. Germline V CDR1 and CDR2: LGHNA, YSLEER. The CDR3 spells CASSQAHRGSYNSPLHF.

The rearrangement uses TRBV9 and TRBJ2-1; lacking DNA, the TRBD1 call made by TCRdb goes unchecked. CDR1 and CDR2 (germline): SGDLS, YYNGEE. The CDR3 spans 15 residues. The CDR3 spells CASSSEDRAFDEQFF.

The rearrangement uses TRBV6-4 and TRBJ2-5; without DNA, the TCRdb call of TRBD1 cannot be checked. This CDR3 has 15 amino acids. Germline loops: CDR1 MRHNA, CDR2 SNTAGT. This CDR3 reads CASSVGQGTKETQYF.